The 24 T cell receptor beta chains below come from one sample, sequenced in a study of shared clonotypes between healthy human individuals. Sequenced by immunoSEQ multiplex PCR; TCRdb stores in-frame clones only, minus some. Of 2.3 million or so clones in the sample, over 85% were seen once. Sequencing input: naive CD4+ T cells from PBMCs. Described subset: CD45RA+ positively selected. All receptors come from a man aged 18 to 35 in good health. Some clones in this sample may be carry-over from other donors' samples.

The chain links TRBV2 to TRBJ1-1; D might be TRBD1 (6 bases). This CDR3 spans 13 amino acids. Germline values: CDR1 SNHLY, CDR2 FYNNEI. V was clipped by 10 bases and J by 0 bases, with 12 bases between them. The CDR3 reads CATTRDMNTEAFF. CDR3 nucleotide sequence: TGTGCCACAACTAGGGACATGAACACTGAAGCTTTCTTT.

The V and J genes are TRBV7-8 and TRBJ2-6, with TRBD2 as a possible D gene (7 bases). Looked up from germline, CDR1 is SGHVS and CDR2 is FQNEAQ. V was clipped by 5 bases and J by 0 bases, with 14 bases between them. This CDR3 spans 17 amino acids. The CDR3 bases are TGTGCCAGCAGCCTTTGGGGGGGGCCCTCTGGGGCCAACGTCCTGACTTTC. Its protein is CASSLWGGPSGANVLTF.

The chain carries TRBV28 and TRBJ2-1, with TRBD1 matching over 11 bases. The CDR3 length is 15 residues. J gave up 8 bases and V 5 bases, and 8 bases lay outside the gene matches. Germline CDR1 MDHEN, CDR2 SYDVKM. Written as DNA, the CDR3 is TGTGCCAGCAGTCTACCGGACAGGGGGCAAGATGAGCAGTTCTTC. Protein: CASSLPDRGQDEQFF.

As concerns this clone: In the same sample, other DNA sequences code for this CDR3. V is TRBV4-3 and J is TRBJ2-3, with a possible D match to TRBD1 (6 bases). CDR3 length equals 14 residues. Germline loops: CDR1 LGHNA, CDR2 YSLEER. Trimming pared 1 base from V and 1 base from J, leaving 6 bases between. The CDR3 DNA follows: TGCGCCAGCAGCCAAGGGACAGGCACAGATACGCAGTATTTT. Translated: CASSQGTGTDTQYF.

The genes are TRBV5-6 and TRBJ2-7; either TRBD1 or TRBD2 may fit D (5 bases each). Germline V lookup: CDR1 SGHDT, CDR2 YYEEEE. The V end lost 4 bases, the J end lost 4 bases, and 21 bases lay between the germline ends. The CDR3 loop spans 16 amino acids. CDR3 in amino acids: CASSRYHRDQIYEQYF. The CDR3, as DNA: TGTGCCAGCAGCCGTTATCATCGGGACCAAATTTACGAGCAGTACTTC.

The chain employs TRBV7-9 and TRBJ2-2, with 9 bases identical to TRBD1. Losses at the gene ends were 6 bases for V and 5 bases for J; bases not matched to a gene: 10. Germline assignment: CDR1 SEHNR and CDR2 FQNEAQ (reference sequence). The CDR3 is made up of 16 amino acids. The CDR3 here is CASRPTGTGRTGELFF. The CDR3 DNA sequence: TGTGCCAGCAGACCTACCGGGACAGGGCGTACCGGGGAGCTGTTTTTT. Together with reference TRBV7-9 and TRBJ2-2, the CDR3 gives the full variable domain: DTGVSQNPRHKITKRGQNVTFRCDPISEHNRLYWYRQTLGQGPEFLTYFQNEAQLEKSRLLSDRFSAERPKGSFSTLEIQRTEQGDSAMYLCASRPTGTGRTGELFFGEGSRLTVL.

The rearrangement links TRBV5-1 to TRBJ2-1; D remains unclear. The CDR3 spans 15 residues. From germline, CDR1 is SGHRS and CDR2 YFSETQ. V was trimmed by 0 bases and J by 0 bases, leaving 7 bases between them. The DNA of the CDR3 is TGCGCCAGCAGCTTGGATGGGGTCTCCTACAATGAGCAGTTCTTC. Protein: CASSLDGVSYNEQFF.

The CDR3 region has the DNA TGCAGCGCTCCGGGACAGGGGAGGTTTTTTGTGGATGAGCAGTTCTTC. Protein: CSAPGQGRFFVDEQFF. The chain combines TRBV29-1 with TRBJ2-1, with 10 nucleotides matching TRBD1. V dropped 7 bases and J dropped 8; count of bases not matched to a gene: 17. Germline lookup yields CDR1 SQVTM and CDR2 ANQGSEA. This CDR3 comprises 16 residues.

Points on this clone: The sample contains more than one DNA sequence encoding this CDR3. V gene TRBV18 combines with J gene TRBJ1-3; 9 bases are a match to TRBD1. The V and J ends lost 4 bases and 4 bases, in that order; junction bases with no gene match: 2. This CDR3 has 14 residues. CDR1 KGHSH and CDR2 LQKENI come from the germline V gene. CDR3 protein: CASSRTGVGNTIYF. The DNA of the CDR3 is TGTGCCAGCTCACGGACAGGGGTCGGAAACACCATATATTTT.

This clone has a single count. Other DNA sequences within the sample encode an identical CDR3. The chain is built from TRBV6-4 and TRBJ2-2; D is perhaps TRBD2 (5 bases). Germline CDR1 MRHNA, CDR2 SNTAGT. The ends were cut back, 0 bases at V and 0 bases at J, with 8 bases in the middle. This CDR3 has 16 residues. CDR3 nucleotide sequence: TGTGCCAGCAGTGACTCAGCGGCCCCGAACACCGGGGAGCTGTTTTTT. Translated: CASSDSAAPNTGELFF.

The rearrangement joins TRBV27 to TRBJ2-1, with 12 bases matching TRBD2. Losses at the gene ends were 6 bases for V and 9 bases for J; bases not matched to a gene: 6. This CDR3 comprises 14 residues. Germline lookup yields CDR1 MNHEY and CDR2 SMNVEV (reference sequence). CDR3 in DNA: TGTGCCAGCAGCTGGACTAGCGGGATAGGTGAGCAGTTCTTC. Encoded protein: CASSWTSGIGEQFF.

The rearrangement uses TRBV7-2 and TRBJ2-7; 11 bases are a match to TRBD2. J lost 4 bases, V lost 2 bases, and 7 bases had no gene match. Per the germline V gene, CDR1 is SGHTA and CDR2 is FQGNSA. The CDR3 is 16 residues long. The CDR3, as DNA: TGTGCCAGCAGCTTACTAGCGGGAGGTGGGGGATACGAGCAGTACTTC. This encodes CASSLLAGGGGYEQYF.

Details on this clone: A read error may produce the germline difference seen at one junction end. Other nucleotide sequences in the sample specify the same CDR3. This chain joins TRBV5-4 and TRBJ1-2; 9 nucleotides line up with TRBD1. Germline V gives CDR1 SGHNT, CDR2 YYREEE (reference sequence). CDR3 length equals 17 residues. The CDR3 sequence: CASSPNSGTGFGYGYTF. CDR3 nucleotide sequence: TGTGCCAGCAGCCCAAATTCCGGGACAGGGTTTGGCTATGGCTACACCTTT.

The V call is TRBV6-1, the J call TRBJ2-7; D remains unclear. This CDR3 region has 11 residues. Germline V gives CDR1 MNHNS, CDR2 SASEGT. Trimming stripped 5 bases from V and 5 bases from J, with 7 bases between. CDR3 residues: CASSSRDEQYF. CDR3 nucleotide sequence: TGTGCCAGCAGTAGTAGAGACGAGCAGTACTTC.

The gene calls are TRBV28 and TRBJ2-5, with 9 bases matching TRBD1. V dropped 5 bases and J dropped 1; count of bases not matched to a gene: 5. Germline V lookup: CDR1 MDHEN, CDR2 SYDVKM. The CDR3 is 15 amino acids. DNA for the CDR3: TGTGCCAGCAGTCCGTGGACAGGGGCCCAAGAGACCCAGTACTTC. Its translation is CASSPWTGAQETQYF.

The V call is TRBV15, the J call TRBJ2-7, with TRBD1 as a possible D gene (5 bases). The CDR3 is made up of 14 amino acids. CDR1 LNHNV and CDR2 YYDKDF come from the germline V gene (reference sequence). V was shortened by 1 base and J by 2 bases, with 9 bases between the two germline ends. This CDR3 is CATSRGTGTYEQYF. The CDR3 DNA follows: TGTGCCACCAGCAGAGGAACAGGAACCTACGAGCAGTACTTC.

The V gene is TRBV15, the J gene TRBJ1-4; D remains ambiguous. Germline loops: CDR1 LNHNV, CDR2 YYDKDF (reference sequence). Trimming pared 0 bases from V and 5 bases from J, leaving 13 bases between. This CDR3 contains 16 residues. The CDR3 loop is CATSRDRAGGNEKLFF. As DNA, the CDR3 is TGTGCCACCAGCAGAGATAGGGCAGGTGGCAATGAAAAACTGTTTTTT.

The chain is built from TRBV28 and TRBJ2-7; D unclear. The V gene lost 10 bases and the J gene lost 5 bases, with 15 bases spanning the gap. Germline values: CDR1 MDHEN, CDR2 SYDVKM. There are 12 residues in the CDR3. The CDR3 DNA sequence: TGTGCCACCACGCCCCCCCGCGACGAGCAGTACTTC. Residues: CATTPPRDEQYF.

This rearrangement joins TRBV28 to TRBJ1-1; perhaps TRBD1 as D (6 bases). The germline V and J ends were trimmed by 7 bases and 3 bases, with 9 bases remaining between them. Germline CDR1 MDHEN, CDR2 SYDVKM. This CDR3 is 12 amino acids long. As DNA, the CDR3 is TGTGCCAGCACCCGGGGGCACACTGAAGCTTTCTTT. It yields the protein CASTRGHTEAFF.

The V gene is TRBV5-1, the J gene TRBJ2-1; D gene ambiguous. Germline CDR1 is SGHRS and CDR2 is YFSETQ. V was clipped by 6 bases and J by 0 bases, with 7 bases between them. The CDR3 length is 13 residues. Here the CDR3 reads CASTPSSYNEQFF. The CDR3 DNA reads TGCGCCAGCACGCCGAGCTCCTACAATGAGCAGTTCTTC. The full variable domain, its missing parts supplied by reference TRBV5-1 and TRBJ2-1, is KAGVTQTPRYLIKTRGQQVTLSCSPISGHRSVSWYQQTPGQGLQFLFEYFSETQRNKGNFPGRFSGRQFSNSRSEMNVSTLELGDSALYLCASTPSSYNEQFFGPGTRLTVL.

V and J are TRBV29-1 and TRBJ2-7, with a tentative D call TRBD2 (6 bases). This CDR3 is 13 amino acids long. Germline V CDR1 and CDR2: SQVTM, ANQGSEA. Trimming shortened V by 6 bases and J by 4 bases, and 16 bases separated the two germline ends. This CDR3 reads CSVIGDLTYEQYF. CDR3 in DNA: TGCAGCGTGATAGGGGACTTGACGTACGAGCAGTACTTC.

This chain links TRBV21-1 with TRBJ2-1; no DNA check was done on the table's D call, TRBD2. TRBV21-1 is recorded as a pseudogene. The length of the CDR3 is 15 residues. The CDR3 region is CASSLGGDSHNEQFF. The CDR3 DNA reads as TGTGCCAGCAGCCTAGGGGGGGACTCCCACAATGAGCAGTTCTTC.

Note on this clone: Other DNA sequences of this sample code for an identical CDR3. J is TRBJ1-4 and V is TRBV4-1; D may be TRBD1 (6 bases). Trimming removed 1 base at V and 7 bases at J, with 7 bases between. Germline CDR1 MGHRA, CDR2 YSYEKL. This CDR3 comprises 13 residues. The CDR3 DNA follows: TGCGCCAGCAGCCAAGTCAGGGGTGAAAAACTGTTTTTT. Translated, it gives CASSQVRGEKLFF.

This clone has only one observation. This chain joins TRBV6-5 and TRBJ2-7; D is unclear. This CDR3 has 15 amino acids. Trimming removed 6 bases from V and 2 bases from J, with 17 bases in between. Germline assignment: CDR1 MNHEY and CDR2 SVGAGI. Written as DNA, the CDR3 is TGTGCCAGCAGCCTCAACCGGAGATCAGCCTACGAGCAGTACTTC. Translating gives CASSLNRRSAYEQYF.